One and the same sample provided the 28 T cell receptor beta chains below, sequenced in a study of blood T cell repertoires in COVID-19. Profiling relied on immunoSEQ multiplex PCR, and the TCRdb table lists in-frame clones only, not all of them. The table has approximately 240,000 clones, roughly 90% seen once. The sequencing sample was made of PBMCs or T cells enriched from blood (not recorded which). These receptor sequences come from a woman between 50 and 59 years old in a cohort exposed to, infected with or recovered from COVID-19 (not recorded which).

CDR3 bases: TGTGCCAGCAGCAAAGAGGGGGCGGCACTCATCTACGAGCAGTACTTC. It codes for CASSKEGAALIYEQYF. The chain is built from TRBV21-1 and TRBJ2-7; TRBD1 is taken as the D call from the table, unchecked against the DNA. TRBV21-1 is flagged as a pseudogene. There are 16 residues in the CDR3.

This clone appeared a single time. J is TRBJ1-1 and V is TRBV5-4; no clear D. The CDR3 contains 14 residues. CDR1 and CDR2 from the germline V gene are SGHNT and YYREEE (reference sequence). The V end lost 1 base, the J end lost 1 base, and 8 bases lay between the germline ends. CDR3 protein: CASSLWVANTEAFF. The CDR3, as DNA: TGTGCCAGCAGCTTGTGGGTAGCGAACACTGAAGCTTTCTTT.

The gene calls are TRBV5-1 and TRBJ2-2; 10 nucleotides agree with TRBD1. The CDR3 contains 14 residues. CDR1 and CDR2 (germline): SGHRS, YFSETQ. After removal of 7 bases from V and 4 bases from J, the junction contained 4 bases not matched to a gene. The CDR3, as DNA: TGCGCCAGCTCGCGGACAGGGGGCACCGGGGAGCTGTTTTTT. Its translation: CASSRTGGTGELFF.

The rearrangement joins TRBV11-1 to TRBJ1-3, with D perhaps matching TRBD1 (5 bases). V was shortened by 5 bases and J by 0 bases, with 8 bases between the two germline ends. CDR3 length equals 14 residues. Germline values: CDR1 SGHAT, CDR2 FQDESV (reference sequence). The CDR3, as DNA: TGTGCCAGCAGCCCGACAGACTCTGGAAACACCATATATTTT. It yields the protein CASSPTDSGNTIYF. The full variable domain, rest sourced from reference TRBV11-1 and TRBJ1-3, is EAEVAQSPRYKITEKSQAVAFWCDPISGHATLYWYRQILGQGPELLVQFQDESVVDDSQLPKDRFSAERLKGVDSTLKIQPAELGDSAMYLCASSPTDSGNTIYFGEGSWLTVV.

The rearrangement joins TRBV5-1 to TRBJ1-1; D is possibly TRBD1 (6 bases). Looked up from germline, CDR1 is SGHRS and CDR2 is YFSETQ. The CDR3 consists of 15 residues. V gave up 0 bases and J gave up 1 base, with 10 bases separating them. The CDR3 bases are TGCGCCAGCAGCTTGGAGGGACACCAGAACACTGAAGCTTTCTTT. Translating gives CASSLEGHQNTEAFF.

V gene TRBV27 combines with J gene TRBJ2-7; 11 nucleotides agree with TRBD1. The CDR3 contains 14 residues. Germline V gene data show CDR1 as MNHEY and CDR2 as SMNVEV (reference sequence). V trimming: 10 bases; J trimming: 1 base; junction bases outside the gene matches: 6. CDR3 protein: CATRDRGVSYEQYF. CDR3 bases: TGTGCCACCCGGGACAGGGGGGTTTCCTACGAGCAGTACTTC.

J is TRBJ2-7 and V is TRBV6-5; D not certain. Trimming removed 10 bases at V and 2 bases at J, with 18 bases between. The germline gives CDR1 MNHEY, CDR2 SVGAGI. The CDR3 runs to 14 residues. The CDR3 DNA reads as TGTGCCACCCTTCCTACGGGTTCTCCCTACGAGCAGTACTTC. Translated: CATLPTGSPYEQYF.

This clone was counted between two and nine times. This chain uses TRBV11-3 with TRBJ2-3, with D uncertain. This CDR3 is built from 13 residues. Germline CDR1 reads SGHNT; CDR2 reads YENEEA. V gave up 5 bases and J gave up 1 base, with 7 bases separating them. The CDR3 reads CASSHRGTDTQYF. The CDR3 DNA sequence: TGTGCCAGCAGCCACAGAGGCACAGATACGCAGTATTTT.

The CDR3 loop reads CASSFHSGGASAGELFF. The CDR3 region has the DNA TGTGCCAGCAGCTTCCACAGCGGGGGGGCTTCGGCCGGGGAGCTGTTTTTT. The chain recombines TRBV7-2 with TRBJ2-2; 10 positions agree with TRBD2. With 3 bases clipped from V and 6 bases from J, the junction kept 10 bases outside the gene matches. Germline CDR1 reads SGHTA; CDR2 reads FQGNSA. The CDR3 extends over 17 amino acids.

The J gene is TRBJ1-1, the V gene TRBV2, with 10 bases matching TRBD1. V lost 4 bases to trimming and J lost 4 bases; unmatched junction nucleotides: 9. The CDR3 covers 16 residues. Germline values: CDR1 SNHLY, CDR2 FYNNEI. DNA for the CDR3: TGTGCCAGCAGTGCCTACCGGGACAGGGGTCGCACTGAAGCTTTCTTT. Encoded protein: CASSAYRDRGRTEAFF.

V is TRBV6-5 and J is TRBJ2-7, with D possibly TRBD1 on 6 matching bases. The CDR3 is 15 residues long. Per germline, CDR1 MNHEY and CDR2 SVGAGI. V was trimmed by 0 bases and J by 4 bases, leaving 13 bases between them. CDR3 coding DNA: TGTGCCAGCAGTTACTCGAGTGGGCAGGGGTACGAGCAGTACTTC. Translating gives CASSYSSGQGYEQYF.

In the case of this clone: The final CDR3 position lacks the conserved phenylalanine or tryptophan, pointing to a likely read error. It is unclear where the CDR3 begins or ends on the DNA, so no DNA is shown, and the CDR3 is as TCRdb lists it. The chain carries TRBV27 and TRBJ1-2. Germline CDR1 is MNHEY and CDR2 is SMNVEV (reference sequence). The CDR3 has 12 residues if both end residues are counted. The CDR3 is CASSSSGRPGLS.

A single count supports this clone. The chain combines TRBV7-9 with TRBJ1-1, with a tentative D call TRBD1 (5 bases). V lost 0 bases and J 0 bases, leaving 11 bases between the germline ends. Germline CDR1 reads SEHNR; CDR2 reads FQNEAQ (reference sequence). The CDR3 spans 16 residues. For the CDR3, the DNA is TGTGCCAGCAGCTTAGCAGGGGTAACCATGAACACTGAAGCTTTCTTT. Translation gives CASSLAGVTMNTEAFF.

V gene TRBV28 combines with J gene TRBJ2-2; the D gene is possibly TRBD1 (7 bases). V was trimmed by 5 bases and J by 5 bases, leaving 15 bases between them. This CDR3 region has 15 residues. CDR1 is MDHEN and CDR2 is SYDVKM in the germline V gene. CDR3 in amino acids: CASSTQGGMTGELFF. The CDR3 nucleotides are TGTGCCAGCAGTACCCAGGGGGGTATGACCGGGGAGCTGTTTTTT.

The genes are TRBV27 and TRBJ2-5, with 15 bases matching TRBD2. The V gene's germline CDR1 is MNHEY and CDR2 SMNVEV (reference sequence). With 4 bases clipped from V and 7 bases from J, the junction kept 7 bases outside the gene matches. The CDR3 is 16 residues long. The CDR3 region is CASSSWTSGGAGTQYF. In DNA form, the CDR3 reads TGTGCCAGCAGTTCCTGGACTAGCGGGGGGGCGGGGACCCAGTACTTC.

A single count supports this clone. The CDR3 DNA follows: TGTGCCATCAGGGGGACAGGGACCATCTATGGCTACACCTTC. Protein: CAIRGTGTIYGYTF. This chain links TRBV10-3 with TRBJ1-2; 9 bases map to TRBD1. Losses at the gene ends were 6 bases for V and 4 bases for J; bases not matched to a gene: 6. CDR1 is ENHRY and CDR2 is SYGVKD in the germline V gene. The CDR3 is 14 amino acids.

The chain couples TRBV10-2 to TRBJ1-1; no clear D gene. The CDR3 contains 11 residues. Trimming pared 3 bases from V and 6 bases from J, leaving 5 bases between. Germline CDR1 reads WSHSY; CDR2 reads SAAADI. As DNA, the CDR3 is TGCGCCAGCAGTGATAGCGCTGAAGCTTTCTTT. Its protein is CASSDSAEAFF.

Notes on this clone: At the DNA level, this CDR3 is encoded by other sequences in the same sample as well. DNA for the CDR3: TGCGCCAGCAGCCAGACCGACAGGGGGCTCTATGGCTACACCTTC. It translates to CASSQTDRGLYGYTF. The rearrangement joins TRBV4-3 to TRBJ1-2; 10 nucleotides agree with TRBD1. The trim removed 3 bases at V and 4 bases at J, leaving 5 bases unmatched. The germline V gene encodes CDR1 LGHNA and CDR2 YSLEER. This CDR3 region has 15 residues.

The CDR3 region is CASSPYTGGTGVSYEQYF. The CDR3, as DNA: TGTGCCAGCAGCCCCTATACCGGCGGGACAGGGGTTTCCTACGAGCAGTACTTC. This chain links TRBV3-1 (or the pseudogene TRBV3-2) with TRBJ2-7; 10 bases line up with TRBD1. The CDR3 has 18 residues. Germline CDR1 LGHDT, CDR2 YNNKEL (reference sequence). V dropped 4 bases and J dropped 1; count of bases not matched to a gene: 13.

The gene calls are TRBV7-8 and TRBJ2-1; 10 positions agree with TRBD2. The CDR3 spans 14 residues. The junction had 4 bases not matched to a gene; V was cut back by 3 bases and J by 8 bases. CDR1 and CDR2 from the germline V gene are SGHVS and FQNEAQ. CDR3 amino acids: CASSFKLAGDEQFF. The CDR3 nucleotides read TGTGCCAGCAGCTTTAAGCTAGCGGGGGATGAGCAGTTCTTC.

V gene TRBV7-3 combines with J gene TRBJ2-2; D ambiguous. The CDR3 length is 13 residues. Germline-derived CDR1 and CDR2 are SGHTA and FQGTGA. V shed 5 bases and J shed 6 bases, with 10 bases lying between them. CDR3 residues: CASSPLLAGELFF. In DNA form, the CDR3 reads TGTGCCAGCAGCCCCCTTTTAGCCGGGGAGCTGTTTTTT.

The gene calls are TRBV6-5 and TRBJ1-5; no clear D. In germline, CDR1 is MNHEY, CDR2 SVGAGI. The CDR3 has 13 amino acids. V was shortened by 7 bases and J by 7 bases, with 14 bases between the two germline ends. The CDR3 loop reads CASTWTVGQPQHF. CDR3 nucleotide sequence: TGTGCCAGCACCTGGACTGTAGGCCAGCCCCAGCATTTT.

This clone was picked up one time. The CDR3 DNA follows: TGCGCCAGCAGCTACGGGACAAACTTCGCCTACGAGCAGTACTTC. This codes for CASSYGTNFAYEQYF. The rearrangement joins TRBV5-1 to TRBJ2-7; perhaps TRBD1 as D (6 bases). Germline V gene data show CDR1 as SGHRS and CDR2 as YFSETQ. Trimming stripped 3 bases from V and 2 bases from J, with 15 bases between. The CDR3 sequence is 15 residues long.

The chain has TRBV18 and TRBJ2-1, with a tentative D call TRBD2 (5 bases). CDR1 is KGHSH and CDR2 is LQKENI in the germline V gene. The CDR3 consists of 15 residues. Trimming pared 2 bases from V and 1 base from J, leaving 9 bases between. The CDR3 protein is CASSPVWESYNEQFF. CDR3 in DNA: TGTGCCAGCTCACCAGTCTGGGAGTCCTACAATGAGCAGTTCTTC.

CDR3 sequence reads: CASSYGRTEQETQYF. The CDR3 coding sequence is TGTGCCAGCAGTTACGGTAGGACAGAGCAAGAGACCCAGTACTTC. The V and J genes are TRBV6-2 or TRBV6-3 and TRBJ2-5; tentative D call: TRBD1 (6 bases). V gave up 2 bases and J gave up 2 bases, with 12 bases separating them. Germline assignment: CDR1 MNHEY and CDR2 SVGEGT. This CDR3 is 15 amino acids long.

The chain joins TRBV6-6 to TRBJ2-2, with 7 bases matching TRBD1. The V gene's germline CDR1 is MNHNY and CDR2 SVGAGI (reference sequence). V gave up 6 bases and J gave up 4 bases; unmatched junction bases: 5. The CDR3 is made up of 14 amino acids. The CDR3 nucleotides are TGTGCCAGCAGAGGCGGACAGGCCACCGGGGAGCTGTTTTTT. This translates into CASRGGQATGELFF.

This chain joins TRBV28 and TRBJ1-1, with 7 bases aligning to TRBD1. This CDR3 comprises 13 residues. Per germline, CDR1 MDHEN and CDR2 SYDVKM. With 9 bases clipped from V and 5 bases from J, the junction kept 9 bases outside the gene matches. CDR3 in DNA: TGTGCCAGTTCACAGGGGTCAGGGACTGAAGCTTTCTTT. It is translated as CASSQGSGTEAFF.

The chain couples TRBV7-9 to TRBJ2-2; TRBD1 matches 8 bases. Trimming cost V 0 bases and J 6 bases; bases outside gene matches: 9. The CDR3 sequence is 17 residues long. CDR1 is SEHNR and CDR2 is FQNEAQ in the germline V gene (reference sequence). In DNA form, the CDR3 reads TGTGCCAGCAGCTTAGCGGGACAGGTCTCGGGCGCCGGGGAGCTGTTTTTT. The encoded protein is CASSLAGQVSGAGELFF.